This entry lists 4 T cell receptor beta chains sequenced from one sample in a study of T cell changes during pregnancy in multiple sclerosis. Clones were sequenced by immunoSEQ multiplex PCR, and TCRdb holds only the in-frame ones, with some missing. The sample has 55,000 to 65,000 clones, roughly 93% seen once. The sample here was CD4+ T cells from peripheral blood mononuclear cells, taken before pregnancy. The receptors come from a female donor with multiple sclerosis, enrolled in a pregnancy study.

V is TRBV7-9 and J is TRBJ1-1; D uncertain. V lost 0 bases and J 6 bases, leaving 14 bases between the germline ends. The CDR3 loop spans 15 amino acids. The germline gives CDR1 SEHNR, CDR2 FQNEAQ (reference sequence). Here the CDR3 reads CASSLATLGYPEAFF. The CDR3 nucleotides are TGTGCCAGCAGCTTAGCAACTCTCGGTTATCCTGAAGCTTTCTTT.

This clone has a handful of counts. The chain combines TRBV5-4 with TRBJ2-7; D is possibly TRBD1 (6 bases). Germline assignment: CDR1 SGHNT and CDR2 YYREEE (reference sequence). The CDR3 runs 13 residues. The V gene lost 2 bases and the J gene lost 6 bases, with 12 bases spanning the gap. The CDR3 protein is CASSFGQPGEQYF. The CDR3 bases are TGTGCCAGCAGCTTCGGACAGCCGGGCGAGCAGTACTTC.

The genes are TRBV9 and TRBJ2-3; TRBD2 aligns across 9 bases. Germline assignment: CDR1 SGDLS and CDR2 YYNGEE. V shed 0 bases, J shed 2 bases, and the junction held 4 bases outside the gene matches. CDR3 length: 16 residues. The CDR3 sequence is CASSVEQGLATDTQYF. The CDR3 DNA reads as TGTGCCAGCAGCGTAGAGCAGGGACTAGCCACAGATACGCAGTATTTT.

V and J are TRBV28 and TRBJ2-7; D is possibly TRBD2 (6 bases). The V end lost 5 bases, the J end lost 4 bases, and 9 bases lay between the germline ends. From germline, CDR1 is MDHEN and CDR2 SYDVKM. The CDR3 has 12 amino acids. CDR3 in DNA: TGTGCCAGCAGTAAGGGGAGGTACGAGCAGTACTTC. Its translation: CASSKGRYEQYF.